Listed below are T cell receptor beta chains from one sample, sequenced in a study of Ad26.COV2.S vaccination and SARS-CoV-2 variants. TCRdb keeps only in-frame clones here, not all; method: immunoSEQ multiplex PCR. The sample includes 300,000 to 400,000 clones, roughly 84% of them seen just once. The sample here was peripheral blood, taken in a trial of Ad26.COV2.S vaccine versus placebo. Receptors originate from a person between 18 and 65 years old who received the Ad26.COV2.S COVID-19 vaccine or a placebo. Each CDR3 is given with its conserved first and last residue. The D gene is left open where the match is weak. For some rows the clone size is stated as once, few or many, or as a class when expanded; others skip it.

CDR3 protein	CDR3 DNA	D gene	V gene	J gene	clone size
CASSIKGVAAKNIQYF	TGTGCCAGTAGTATAAAGGGAGTAGCAGCCAAAAACATTCAGTACTTC	.	TRBV19	TRBJ2-4	.
CASSPFTGTANTGELFF	TGTGCCAGCAGCCCTTTCACCGGGACGGCCAACACCGGGGAGCTGTTTTTT	.	TRBV5-4	TRBJ2-2	once
CASSPGHSYEQYF	TGTGCCAGCAGCCCGGGACACAGCTACGAGCAGTACTTC	.	TRBV6-5	TRBJ2-7	.
CASSPTGTGPSGNTIYF	TGTGCCAGCTCACCAACCGGGACAGGACCCTCTGGAAACACCATATATTTT	TRBD1	TRBV18	TRBJ1-3	.
CASSFRSHYEQYF	TGTGCCAGCAGTTTTCGCTCTCACTACGAGCAGTACTTC	.	TRBV6-5	TRBJ2-7	.
CASSYGTSWQETQYF	TGTGCCAGCAGTTACGGGACTAGCTGGCAAGAGACCCAGTACTTC	TRBD2	TRBV6-5	TRBJ2-5	.
CAWSNLGTGGYGYTF	TGTGCCTGGAGTAACCTGGGGACAGGGGGCTATGGCTACACCTTC	TRBD1	TRBV30	TRBJ1-2	.
CASTFDSYEQYF	TGTGCCAGCACCTTTGACAGCTACGAGCAGTACTTC	.	TRBV12-3/TRBV12-4	TRBJ2-7	once
CASTTGDNSPLHF	TGTGCCAGCACGACAGGAGATAATTCACCCCTCCACTTT	.	TRBV19	TRBJ1-6	few
CASSAENPVISNQPQHF	TGTGCCAGCAGTGCAGAAAACCCAGTGATTAGCAATCAGCCCCAGCATTTT	.	TRBV2	TRBJ1-5	.
CASSYGISNQPQHF	TGTGCCAGCAGTTACGGCATTAGCAATCAGCCCCAGCATTTT	.	TRBV6-5	TRBJ1-5	.
CASSFTIGEAFF	TGTGCCAGCAGTTTCACCATAGGTGAAGCTTTCTTT	.	TRBV6-5	TRBJ1-1	.
CASSIGLNTEAFF	TGTGCCAGCAGCATTGGATTGAACACTGAAGCTTTCTTT	.	TRBV7-3	TRBJ1-1	once
CATSRDRVYNEQFF	TGTGCCACCAGCAGAGACAGGGTCTACAATGAGCAGTTCTTC	.	TRBV15	TRBJ2-1	.
CASSTGTSGVGAQETQYF	TGCGCCAGCAGCACCGGGACTAGCGGGGTCGGAGCCCAAGAGACCCAGTACTTC	TRBD2	TRBV5-1	TRBJ2-5	.
CASSLSGSGSYEQYF	TGTGCCAGCAGTTTATCGGGTTCCGGCTCCTACGAGCAGTACTTC	.	TRBV27	TRBJ2-7	.
CASILKEPWDRLGDLENTEAFF	TGTGCCAGCATCCTCAAAGAGCCGTGGGACAGACTTGGCGATCTTGAGAACACTGAAGCTTTCTTT	.	TRBV21-1	TRBJ1-1	few
CASSGTSANNEQFF	TGTGCCAGCTCCGGGACTAGCGCCAACAATGAGCAGTTCTTC	TRBD2	TRBV7-9	TRBJ2-1	.
CASSPMSTGGQNTEAFF	TGTGCCAGCTCACCAATGAGCACAGGGGGCCAGAACACTGAAGCTTTCTTT	TRBD1	TRBV18	TRBJ1-1	.
CASSITRDRGNEQFF	TGTGCCAGTAGTATTACCCGGGACAGGGGTAATGAGCAGTTCTTC	TRBD1	TRBV19	TRBJ2-1	.
CASSPVGSRYEQYF	TGCGCCAGCAGCCCGGTAGGGTCCCGATACGAGCAGTACTTC	.	TRBV5-1	TRBJ2-7	few
CASSSRIAGQETQYF	TGTGCCAGCAGCTCGCGGATAGCGGGGCAAGAGACCCAGTACTTC	TRBD2	TRBV5-4	TRBJ2-5	.
CASYHSSYEQYF	TGTGCCAGCTACCATTCCTCCTACGAGCAGTACTTC	.	TRBV27	TRBJ2-7	.
CASSIMDSSYNEQFF	TGTGCCAGTAGTATTATGGATAGCTCCTACAATGAGCAGTTCTTC	.	TRBV19	TRBJ2-1	.
CAWRGGARGYTF	TGTGCCTGGCGTGGAGGGGCGCGGGGCTACACCTTC	.	TRBV30	TRBJ1-2	.
CASSGTSGDYGYTF	TGTGCCAGCTCCGGGACATCGGGGGACTATGGCTACACCTTC	.	TRBV18	TRBJ1-2	.
CASSQDGYANYGYTF	TGCGCCAGCAGCCAAGATGGGTATGCTAACTATGGCTACACCTTC	.	TRBV4-1	TRBJ1-2	.
CASSLMTAHNSPLHF	TGTGCCAGCAGCCTCATGACAGCACATAATTCACCCCTCCACTTT	.	TRBV14	TRBJ1-6	.
CASSYPIPRATRQGNQPQHF	TGTGCCAGCAGTTACCCCATCCCCCGTGCTACTCGACAGGGGAATCAGCCCCAGCATTTT	TRBD1	TRBV6-2/TRBV6-3	TRBJ1-5	.
CASSPGQREKLFF	TGTGCCAGCAGCCCCGGGCAAAGGGAAAAACTGTTTTTT	.	TRBV7-9	TRBJ1-4	.
CSAGQGGGTEAFF	TGCAGCGCGGGACAGGGAGGGGGAACTGAAGCTTTCTTT	TRBD1	TRBV29-1	TRBJ1-1	.
CASSAGTSGYEQYF	TGTGCCAGCAGCGCAGGGACTAGCGGCTACGAGCAGTACTTC	TRBD2	TRBV9	TRBJ2-7	once
CASSPESGTEAFF	TGTGCCAGCTCACCGGAAAGTGGCACTGAAGCTTTCTTT	.	TRBV18	TRBJ1-1	.
CATGDGVTQYF	TGTGCCACTGGTGACGGGGTTACGCAGTATTTT	.	TRBV9	TRBJ2-3	.
CASRLAGGPRDEQFF	TGCGCCAGCAGGTTAGCGGGGGGGCCTCGGGATGAGCAGTTCTTC	TRBD2	TRBV5-1	TRBJ2-1	.
CASSLDQGPGEQYF	TGTGCCAGCAGCTTAGACCAGGGGCCGGGGGAGCAGTACTTC	.	TRBV7-6	TRBJ2-7	.
CASSRTVSGNTIYF	TGTGCCAGCAGCCGGACAGTCTCTGGAAACACCATATATTTT	.	TRBV14	TRBJ1-3	.
CASSQGRVHMNTEAFF	TGCGCCAGCAGCCAAGGTCGGGTCCACATGAACACTGAAGCTTTCTTT	.	TRBV4-1	TRBJ1-1	once
CAWASGTVAYEQYF	TGTGCCTGGGCCTCCGGGACAGTAGCCTACGAGCAGTACTTC	TRBD1	TRBV30	TRBJ2-7	once
CATSRDRGSGNTIYF	TGTGCCACCAGCAGAGATCGGGGGTCTGGAAACACCATATATTTT	.	TRBV15	TRBJ1-3	few
CASTYRTNEKLFF	TGTGCCTCGACGTACCGGACTAATGAAAAACTGTTTTTT	.	TRBV30	TRBJ1-4	.
CASSQEVGGFETQYF	TGTGCCAGCAGCCAAGAAGTAGGGGGTTTCGAGACCCAGTACTTC	.	TRBV4-2	TRBJ2-5	.